This T cell receptor beta chain is drawn from a study of beta chain features in type 1 diabetes. Donors underwent one heparinised blood draw, around 100 mL on average. With regard to this clone: Its specificity is not known.

Expressed TCRB transcripts were sequenced, since all the RNA that had been isolated was reverse transcribed. Method: immunoSEQ multiplex PCR; TCRdb's copy keeps in-frame clones and lacks some. The sample lists 130,000 to 150,000 clones; roughly 10% were seen once. The study's findings and limits: Among all four CD4+ subsets, Type 1 diabetes patients had TCRB CDR3s that were moderately but significantly shorter. In the patient group, naive, central memory and Treg TCRB repertoires seemed more alike than in the healthy donor group.

The CDR3 spans 15 residues. V shed 4 bases and J shed 6 bases, with 16 bases lying between them. Germline V gives CDR1 SGHRS, CDR2 YFSETQ. The chain links TRBV5-1 to TRBJ2-2; no reliable D call. Sequenced sample: naive CD4+ T cells from blood. This sequence originates from a man younger than 30 in good health. This chain's CDR3 is CASSARPDSAGELFF. CDR3 DNA: TGCGCCAGCAGCGCTAGACCGGATTCGGCCGGGGAGCTGTTTTTT.